This T cell receptor beta chain came from a study of molecular identifiers for immune sequencing clone quantification (dated by TCRdb to about 2018). In terms of the full investigation: In a replicate experiment, RNA from roughly 20,000 or 100,000 naive CD8 T cells was split into five aliquots, four of which were sequenced. This methods study used CD8 T cells to benchmark TCR RNA copy counting and molecular-identifier clustering-based TCR repertoire sequencing (MIDCIRS).

What the authors observed across the whole study: Spiked-in Jurkat TCR RNA equal to a single cell's worth was reported to be detectable even within one million naive CD8 T cells. Highly expanded clone sizes could be underestimated because identical TCR molecules may share a barcode. The naive libraries included spiked-in Jurkat TCR RNA (10 copies' worth), and this RNA is not part of the donor repertoire. Modeling estimated around 3.2 recovered TCR RNA copies per cell, compared with about 9.3 by digital PCR, which implies 30% to 35% capture efficiency. When barcode sub-clustering was omitted, TCR diversity was inflated by chimeric consensus sequences, with chimeras reaching as high as 47%. In CMV-specific effector cells, clones with more than 20 RNA copies accounted for over 97% of molecules, whereas in naive cells such clones accounted for under 1%.

Libraries of naive CD8 T cells were generated from roughly 21,000 to 960,000 sorted cells, with 10%, 30% or 50% of the purified RNA used. Naive CD8 T cells were FACS-sorted as CD8+CD4-CCR7+CD45RA+ on a BD FACSAria II into RLT Plus buffer. Approximately eleven TCR copies' worth of Jurkat RNA were spiked into about 20,000-1,100,000 naive CD8 T cell samples to test detection sensitivity. CD8 T cells were enriched using RosetteSep CD8+ T Cell Enrichment Cocktail and Ficoll-Paque, and the enriched cells then underwent ACK red cell lysis. About this clonotype itself: It has no known antigen specificity. Per-base quality was not reported, and no clone a single base away is much larger than it.

Libraries were made using PCR. TCRdb shows the sequencer as Illumina HiSeq 4000. Bulk TCR libraries were made following a previously described method, with the TCR primers given in Table S5. Purification of total RNA was performed with the Qiagen AllPrep DNA/RNA kit. Before any analysis, reads coming from multiple sequencing runs of the same library were combined into one pool. From the authors' description of their analysis: Reads were retained only if their TCR constant sequence matched exactly, and those retained reads were trimmed to 150 nt and grouped according to their 12-nt molecular barcodes. Reads within each barcode group were sub-clustered using a 15% Levenshtein threshold, and quality-weighted consensus sequences were constructed for each RNA molecule. Non-functional sequences were removed, as were lower-count sequences one edit away from another. Barcode sub-clusters with fewer than 20% of the maximum read count were removed, based on fitting two negative binomial distributions. TCRdb itself trimmed the public reads at Q25 with fastp, ran MiXCR and retained productive beta chains. Rows with a matching CDR3 protein are joined into one entry that keeps the most common DNA and genes. These V and J calls are TCRdb output, not the study's own analysis. Recorded for this sample are around 480,000 distinct CDR3 sequences; about 20% of them occurred a single time. The top ten clonotypes cover 0.7% to 1% of the sample.

Trimming costs V 0 bases and J 2 bases, and their ends lie 6 bases apart. Counted from cysteine to phenylalanine, this CDR3 has 14 amino acids. Of the read, only the CDR3 DNA is kept; its 42 bases are in frame from base 1. CDR1 and CDR2 (LGHNA, YNFKEQ) derive from the germline V gene. The receptor was derived from a human donor in good health. Some libraries in this study had Jurkat cell RNA spiked in. The sequenced material came from naive CD8+ T cells from blood, with Jurkat cell RNA spiked in. The sample's cell subset or site label is to be understood as: FACS-sorted CD8+CD4-CCR7+CD45RA+ naive T cells. Rearrangement joined TRBV4-2 to TRBJ2-3; the D gene remains uncertain. At the DNA level, the sequence is TGTGCCAGCAGCCAAGACAGCCTCACAGATACGCAGTATTTT. This yields the protein CASSQDSLTDTQYF.